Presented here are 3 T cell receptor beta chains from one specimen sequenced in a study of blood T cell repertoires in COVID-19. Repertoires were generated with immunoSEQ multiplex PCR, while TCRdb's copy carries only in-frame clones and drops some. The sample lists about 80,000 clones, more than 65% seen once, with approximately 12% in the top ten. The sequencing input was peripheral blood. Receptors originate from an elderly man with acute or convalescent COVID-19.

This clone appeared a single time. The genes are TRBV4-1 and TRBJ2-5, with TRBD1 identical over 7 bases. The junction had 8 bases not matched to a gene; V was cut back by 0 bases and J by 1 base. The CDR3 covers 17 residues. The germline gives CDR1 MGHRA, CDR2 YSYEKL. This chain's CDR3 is CASSQESVTGTQETQYF. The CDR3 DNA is TGCGCCAGCAGCCAAGAATCCGTGACAGGGACCCAAGAGACCCAGTACTTC.

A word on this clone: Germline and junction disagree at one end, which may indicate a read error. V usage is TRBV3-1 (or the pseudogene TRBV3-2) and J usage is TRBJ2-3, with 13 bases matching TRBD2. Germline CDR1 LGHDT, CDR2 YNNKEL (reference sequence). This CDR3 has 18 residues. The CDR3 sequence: CASGQGQGLAGGTDTQYF. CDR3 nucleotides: TGTGCCAGCGGCCAAGGACAAGGACTAGCGGGGGGCACAGATACGCAGTATTTT.

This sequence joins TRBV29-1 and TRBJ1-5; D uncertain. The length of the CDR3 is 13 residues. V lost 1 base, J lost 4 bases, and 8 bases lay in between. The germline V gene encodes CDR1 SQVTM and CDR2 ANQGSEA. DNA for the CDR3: TGCAGCGTTGAAGTGGCAGAAAATCAGCCCCAGCATTTT. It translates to CSVEVAENQPQHF.